These T cell receptor beta chains were read from a single sample in a study of early T cells in non-severe SARS-CoV-2 infection. One entry per CDR3 protein, called by TCRdb with MiXCR from the 5' RACE reads. The table includes some 27,000 distinct CDR3 sequences, roughly 5.7% detected once. The sequencing sample was made of whole blood. Receptor source: an adult who was a healthcare worker with PCR-confirmed SARS-CoV-2 infection or an uninfected control (not recorded which). The CDR3 runs from the conserved cysteine through the conserved F or W. D genes are given only for firm matches. Not every row has a clone size; where given, it reads once, few, many or a size class.

CDR3 DNA | CDR3 protein | clone size | D gene | J gene | V gene
TGTGCCAGCAGTTTTGCAGGACTGGGCCAAGAGACCCAGTACTTC | CASSFAGLGQETQYF | many | - | TRBJ2-5 | TRBV27
TGTGCCAGCAGGCCTGGGCTGGGGAACACTGAAGCTTTCTTT | CASRPGLGNTEAFF | - | - | TRBJ1-1 | TRBV9
TGTGCCAGCAGCTCCGGATTCACAGATACGCAGTATTTT | CASSSGFTDTQYF | many | - | TRBJ2-3 | TRBV11-2
TGTGCCAGCAGCTTCCCTGGGCGGAACAATGAGCAGTTCTTC | CASSFPGRNNEQFF | many | - | TRBJ2-1 | TRBV11-3
TGTGCCACACAAACGAGGACAGCCGGAAGGGGCTATGGCTACACCTTC | CATQTRTAGRGYGYTF | medium-sized | - | TRBJ1-2 | TRBV12-3/TRBV12-4
TGTGCCAGCAGCCTTCCGACAGGGGGTTACGAGCAGTACTTC | CASSLPTGGYEQYF | many | TRBD1 | TRBJ2-7 | TRBV6-6
TGTGCCAGCAGTGATTGGACTAGCGGCTCCTACGAGCAGTACTTC | CASSDWTSGSYEQYF | many | TRBD2 | TRBJ2-7 | TRBV12-3/TRBV12-4
TGTGCCAGCAGCCAAGGACTGATGAACACTGAAGCTTTCTTT | CASSQGLMNTEAFF | few | - | TRBJ1-1 | TRBV3-1
TGTGCCACTCAGGGGCCAAGACAAGAGACCCAGTACTTC | CATQGPRQETQYF | many | - | TRBJ2-5 | TRBV5-6
TGTGCCAGCACCTCTCAACAGGGCGCTGAAGCTTTCTTT | CASTSQQGAEAFF | many | - | TRBJ1-1 | TRBV12-3/TRBV12-4
TGTGCCAGCAGTTACGATTACCAGGGGGCTGGGCAGCCCCAGCATTTT | CASSYDYQGAGQPQHF | many | TRBD1 | TRBJ1-5 | TRBV6-2/TRBV6-3